A selection of T cell receptor beta chains follows, all from one sample in a study of blood T cell repertoires in COVID-19. Some clones are missing from TCRdb's copy, which holds only in-frame ones; the method was immunoSEQ multiplex PCR. The repertoire holds about 280,000 clones, 85% seen once, with around 2.5% in the top ten. Sequencing was performed on PBMCs or T cells enriched from blood (not recorded which). These receptors came from a woman aged 50 to 65 who had recovered from COVID-19. Both conserved end residues are part of each CDR3. D genes are given only for firm matches. Clone size is not always given. Where it is, it says once, few, many or a class for expanded clones.

CDR3 protein	CDR3 DNA	J gene	V gene	D gene	clone size
CASSDRVYYGYTF	TGTGCCAGCAGCGACAGGGTGTACTATGGCTACACCTTC	TRBJ1-2	TRBV28	TRBD1	NA
CASSDIGTWAFF	TGTGCCAGTTCGGATATAGGGACATGGGCTTTCTTT	TRBJ1-1	TRBV19	NA	NA
CASSIDRGLGGFTGELFF	TGTGCCAGTAGTATAGATCGAGGACTAGGGGGTTTCACCGGGGAGCTGTTTTTT	TRBJ2-2	TRBV19	NA	NA
CASSSQGLAEYEQYF	TGTGCCAGCAGCTCCCAGGGACTAGCGGAGTACGAGCAGTACTTC	TRBJ2-7	TRBV7-9	TRBD2	NA
CASSVRWTSGRAVYEQYF	TGTGCCAGCAGTGTCCGGTGGACTAGCGGGAGGGCGGTCTACGAGCAGTACTTC	TRBJ2-7	TRBV11-2	TRBD2	NA
CASSPRLAAGRSQNIQYF	TGTGCCAGCAGCCCTCGGCTGGCAGCGGGGCGCTCGCAAAACATTCAGTACTTC	TRBJ2-4	TRBV3-1/TRBV3-2	TRBD2	NA
CASSLGDFNEQFF	TGTGCCAGCAGTTTAGGGGACTTCAATGAGCAGTTCTTC	TRBJ2-1	TRBV12-3/TRBV12-4	NA	NA
CASSPSGGRYGYTF	TGTGCCAGCAGCCCCTCTGGCGGGCGGTATGGCTACACCTTC	TRBJ1-2	TRBV6-2/TRBV6-3	NA	NA
CSVGGETQYF	TGCAGCGTTGGAGGAGAGACCCAGTACTTC	TRBJ2-5	TRBV29-1	NA	NA
CSASDAASGNTIYF	TGCAGTGCTAGTGATGCCGCGTCTGGAAACACCATATATTTT	TRBJ1-3	TRBV20-1	NA	few
CASSYGIPGQGWAFF	TGTGCCAGCAGCTATGGAATTCCGGGACAGGGTTGGGCTTTCTTT	TRBJ1-1	TRBV11-2	TRBD1	NA
CASSSDPGHVNTGELFF	TGCGCCAGCAGCTCCGACCCGGGACACGTGAACACCGGGGAGCTGTTTTTT	TRBJ2-2	TRBV5-1	NA	NA
CASSMPQEKLFF	TGTGCCAGTAGTATGCCACAGGAAAAACTGTTTTTT	TRBJ1-4	TRBV19	NA	few
CASSLATANGYTF	TGTGCCAGCAGTTTAGCGACAGCCAATGGCTACACCTTC	TRBJ1-2	TRBV12-3/TRBV12-4	NA	once
CASSYEGALETQYF	TGTGCCAGCAGTTACGAGGGGGCCCTAGAGACCCAGTACTTC	TRBJ2-5	TRBV6-5	TRBD1	NA
CASSFGTSGSAYEQYF	TGTGCCAGCAGCTTCGGGACTAGCGGGAGTGCCTACGAGCAGTACTTC	TRBJ2-7	TRBV7-2	TRBD2	few
CASSLLPSFQAKNIQYF	TGTGCCAGCAGCTTACTCCCTAGTTTTCAGGCCAAAAACATTCAGTACTTC	TRBJ2-4	TRBV11-2	NA	NA
CASSQGSNEQFF	TGTGCCAGCAGCCAGGGATCCAATGAGCAGTTCTTC	TRBJ2-1	TRBV12-3/TRBV12-4	NA	NA
CASSVATGGGGGTQYF	TGTGCCAGCAGCGTAGCTACAGGGGGCGGCGGGGGGACCCAGTACTTC	TRBJ2-5	TRBV9	TRBD1	NA
CASSLTTGGNQPQHF	TGTGCCAGCAGCCTTACGACAGGCGGCAATCAGCCCCAGCATTTT	TRBJ1-5	TRBV7-2	NA	NA
CASGPGTSQETQYF	TGTGCTAGTGGTCCCGGGACAAGCCAAGAGACCCAGTACTTC	TRBJ2-5	TRBV12-5	NA	NA
CASSIRGGPLQPQHF	TGTGCCAGTAGTATAAGGGGAGGGCCTCTCCAGCCCCAGCATTTT	TRBJ1-5	TRBV19	NA	NA
CASSRDSGGVAKNIQYF	TGTGCCAGCAGTCGAGATAGCGGGGGGGTAGCCAAAAACATTCAGTACTTC	TRBJ2-4	TRBV27	TRBD2	NA
CASSLAKGGAYQETQYF	TGCGCCAGCAGCTTGGCCAAGGGCGGGGCGTACCAAGAGACCCAGTACTTC	TRBJ2-5	TRBV5-1	NA	NA
CASSLGGANSPLHF	TGCGCCAGCAGCTTGGGGGGCGCGAATTCACCCCTCCACTTT	TRBJ1-6	TRBV5-1	NA	NA
CASSEIAGLNNEQFF	TGTGCCAGCAGTGAGATAGCGGGGTTGAACAATGAGCAGTTCTTC	TRBJ2-1	TRBV6-1	TRBD2	once
CASSPLGQETQYF	TGTGCCAGCAGCCCACTTGGCCAAGAGACCCAGTACTTC	TRBJ2-5	TRBV12-3/TRBV12-4	NA	NA